This T cell receptor beta chain was captured in a study of OX40 agonist ivuxolimab in advanced cancers. Unmatched junction bases numbered 7, after V lost 3 bases and J lost 6 bases. Germline CDR1 and CDR2: MNHEY and SMNVEV (reference sequence). The CDR3 has 15 residues. Produced via immunoSEQ multiplex PCR; TCRdb's table is partial and in-frame only. The sample shows tens of thousands of clones, just over 90% of them seen only once. The chain is built from TRBV27 and TRBJ1-5, with 8 bases matching TRBD1. The TCR comes from an adult with an advanced solid tumor such as melanoma, head and neck, liver or kidney cancer. The sequences come from CD4+ or CD8+ T cells sorted from blood, collected in a trial of the OX40 agonist ivuxolimab. CDR3 DNA sequence: TGTGCCAGCAGTTTCGGGGCAGGGGGCACTCAGCCCCAGCATTTT. Encoded protein: CASSFGAGGTQPQHF.